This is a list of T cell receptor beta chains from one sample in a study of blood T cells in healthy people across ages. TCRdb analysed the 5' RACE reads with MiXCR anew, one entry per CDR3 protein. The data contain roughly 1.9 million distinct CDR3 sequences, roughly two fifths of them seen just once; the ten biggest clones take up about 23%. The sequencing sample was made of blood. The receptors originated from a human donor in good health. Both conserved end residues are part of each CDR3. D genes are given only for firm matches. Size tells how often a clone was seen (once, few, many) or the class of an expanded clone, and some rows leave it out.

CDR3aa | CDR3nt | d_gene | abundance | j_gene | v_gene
CASSPKGGGRTDTQYF | TGTGCCAGCAGTCCAAAAGGGGGGGGCAGGACAGATACGCAGTATTTT | . | few | TRBJ2-3 | TRBV21-1
CASSQLAGGVDEQFF | TGCGCCAGCAGCCAACTAGCGGGAGGAGTCGATGAGCAGTTCTTC | TRBD2 | few | TRBJ2-1 | TRBV4-3
CASSSFLQWGAGNYEQYF | TGTGCCAGCAGCTCCTTTCTACAGTGGGGTGCAGGGAACTACGAACAGTACTTC | . | few | TRBJ2-4 | TRBV5-6
CASSLDSKSYGQYF | TGTGCCAGCAGTTTGGACAGCAAATCCTACGGGCAGTACTTC | . | . | TRBJ2-7 | TRBV12-3/TRBV12-4
CASSTDRGQNYNEQFF | TGTGCCAGCAGCACAGACAGGGGGCAGAATTACAATGAGCAGTTCTTC | TRBD1 | . | TRBJ2-1 | TRBV7-9
CASSLVPGGFQETQYF | TGTGCCAGCAGCTTAGTCCCAGGGGGATTCCAAGAGACCCAGTACTTC | TRBD1 | . | TRBJ2-5 | TRBV7-9
CSARDRGAPGYGYTF | TGCAGTGCTAGAGATCGGGGGGCCCCCGGATATGGCTACACCTTC | . | few | TRBJ1-2 | TRBV20-1
CASSFGQGKPQHF | TGTGCCAGCAGCTTCGGACAGGGGAAGCCCCAGCATTTT | TRBD1 | . | TRBJ1-5 | TRBV5-6
CASSDGTGHTYGYTF | TGTGCCAGCAGCGATGGGACGGGACACACCTATGGCTACACCTTC | . | few | TRBJ1-2 | TRBV9
CASSPIPIGQAPNYGYTF | TGTGCCAGCAGTCCTATACCGATCGGACAGGCTCCTAACTATGGCTACACCTTC | TRBD1 | . | TRBJ1-2 | TRBV12-3/TRBV12-4
CASSQDGERETQYF | TGTGCCAGCAGCCAAGACGGGGAACGAGAGACCCAGTACTTC | . | once | TRBJ2-5 | TRBV7-2
CASSTRRGSYGYTF | TGTGCCAGCAGCACGAGGAGGGGTTCCTATGGCTACACCTTC | . | many | TRBJ1-2 | TRBV7-2
CSARDRRHLYNEQFF | TGCAGTGCCAGAGACCGGCGACATCTCTACAATGAGCAGTTCTTC | . | . | TRBJ2-1 | TRBV29-1
CASGIQDNEQFF | TGCGCCAGCGGGATACAGGACAATGAGCAGTTCTTC | . | . | TRBJ2-1 | TRBV5-1
CASSVTPGRDYGYTF | TGTGCCAGCAGCGTAACCCCTGGCAGGGACTATGGCTACACCTTC | . | . | TRBJ1-2 | TRBV9
CASSEVLKETQYF | TGTGCCAGCAGTGAAGTGCTGAAAGAGACCCAGTACTTC | . | . | TRBJ2-5 | TRBV6-1
CSAPGLAVYNEQFF | TGCAGTGCCCCCGGACTGGCGGTGTACAATGAGCAGTTCTTC | . | . | TRBJ2-1 | TRBV20-1
CASSYSVGGLGSRQPQHF | TGTGCCAGCAGTTACTCGGTGGGGGGGCTCGGGTCCAGACAGCCCCAGCATTTT | . | few | TRBJ1-5 | TRBV6-5
CSAISDYSNQPQHF | TGCAGTGCGATCAGCGATTATAGCAATCAGCCCCAGCATTTT | . | . | TRBJ1-5 | TRBV20-1
CASSIYQGGDTQYF | TGTGCCAGTAGTATATATCAGGGTGGGGATACGCAGTATTTT | . | few | TRBJ2-3 | TRBV19
CASSSGTGGHQPQHF | TGTGCCAGCAGCAGCGGGACAGGGGGTCATCAGCCCCAGCATTTT | . | few | TRBJ1-5 | TRBV21-1
CASSVVIAGVNEQFF | TGTGCCAGCAGCGTAGTAATAGCGGGGGTCAATGAGCAGTTCTTC | TRBD2 | . | TRBJ2-1 | TRBV9
CASSRDRGFEQFF | TGTGCCAGCAGCCGGGACAGGGGGTTTGAGCAGTTCTTC | TRBD1 | . | TRBJ2-1 | TRBV3-1
CASRSPEGPYNEQFF | TGTGCCAGCAGGAGCCCCGAGGGTCCCTACAATGAGCAGTTCTTC | . | . | TRBJ2-1 | TRBV27
CASSLASDRMGGGYTF | TGTGCCAGCAGCTTAGCCTCGGACAGGATGGGAGGAGGCTACACCTTC | TRBD1 | few | TRBJ1-2 | TRBV7-2
CASSPLMGEQYF | TGTGCCAGCAGCCCCCTGATGGGGGAGCAGTACTTC | . | . | TRBJ2-4 | TRBV7-9
CASSLVYSGTGNTEAFF | TGTGCCAGCAGCTTAGTCTACTCCGGGACAGGGAACACTGAAGCTTTCTTT | TRBD1 | once | TRBJ1-1 | TRBV11-1
CASRRTRDSRTDTQYF | TGTGCCAGCAGGCGCACCCGGGATAGCCGCACAGATACGCAGTATTTT | . | . | TRBJ2-3 | TRBV28